Given below is one TCR beta chain in context. The sample holds other DNA sequences that translate to the same CDR3. This record belongs to a study of shared clonotypes between healthy human individuals. The authors combined CD45RO+ cells with CCR7-negative CD45RA+ TemRA cells as CD8 memory. V was clipped by 2 bases and J by 8 bases; unmatched bases: 2. The CDR3 has 13 residues. The germline V gene encodes CDR1 MNHEY and CDR2 SMNVEV (reference sequence). Produced via immunoSEQ multiplex PCR; TCRdb's table is partial and in-frame only. The data show approximately 640,000 clones, about 90% seen once. This receptor was identified in a man between 18 and 29 years old in good health. Some clones in this sample may be carry-over from other donors' samples. V is TRBV27 and J is TRBJ1-2; 10 nucleotides align to TRBD1. Material: memory CD8+ T cells from PBMCs. Noted subset: CD45RO+ cells pooled with CCR7-negative TemRA cells. CDR3 DNA sequence: TGTGCCAGCAGTTTAGGGACAGGGGTCGGCTACACCTTC. This sequence encodes CASSLGTGVGYTF.